This TCR beta chain was captured in a study of OX40 agonist ivuxolimab in advanced cancers. About the study: In three patients, partial responses were observed, one with hepatocellular carcinoma and two with cutaneous melanoma. Findings and caveats of the study: On average, CD8+ T cells had more expanded clones than CD4+. At 0.1 to 3.0 mg/kg and by week 6, clonal expansion occurred in CD4+ and CD8+ blood T cells. Some of the nonresponding patients also showed low levels of normalized T-cell clonal expansion.

The CDR3 length is 14 residues. V gave up 2 bases and J gave up 3 bases, with 12 bases separating them. Germline-derived CDR1 and CDR2 are SGHRS and YFSETQ. In the case of this clone: The antigen remains unidentified.

Sequencing used immunoSEQ multiplex PCR; TCRdb keeps in-frame clones, though not all of them. The sample includes 35,000 to 40,000 clones, about 85% of them seen just once. This sequence joins TRBV5-1 and TRBJ2-7; TRBD1 is a possible D gene (7 bases). The sequencing used CD4+ or CD8+ T cells sorted from blood, collected in a trial of the OX40 agonist ivuxolimab. This clonotype originated in an adult with an advanced solid tumor such as melanoma, head and neck, liver or kidney cancer. CDR3 sequence: CASSLSRGDYEQYF. Written as DNA, the CDR3 is TGCGCCAGCAGCTTAAGCAGGGGGGACTACGAGCAGTACTTC.